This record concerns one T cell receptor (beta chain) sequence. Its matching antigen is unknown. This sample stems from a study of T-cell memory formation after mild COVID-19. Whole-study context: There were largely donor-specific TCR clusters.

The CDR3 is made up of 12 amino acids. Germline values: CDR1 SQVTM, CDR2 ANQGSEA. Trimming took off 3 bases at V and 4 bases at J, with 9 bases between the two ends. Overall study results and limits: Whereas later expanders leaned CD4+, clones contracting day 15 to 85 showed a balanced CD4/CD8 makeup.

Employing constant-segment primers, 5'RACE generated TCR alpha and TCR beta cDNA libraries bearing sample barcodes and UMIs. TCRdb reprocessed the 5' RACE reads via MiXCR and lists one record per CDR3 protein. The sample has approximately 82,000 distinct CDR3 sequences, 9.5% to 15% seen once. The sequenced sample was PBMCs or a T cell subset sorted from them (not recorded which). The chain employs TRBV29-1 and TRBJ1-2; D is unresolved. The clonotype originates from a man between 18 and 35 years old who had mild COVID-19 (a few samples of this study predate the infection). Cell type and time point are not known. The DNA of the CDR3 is TGCAGCGTTGAGTTCCAGGTCTATGGCTACACCTTC. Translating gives CSVEFQVYGYTF. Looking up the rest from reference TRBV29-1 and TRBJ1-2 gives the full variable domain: SAVISQKPSRDICQRGTSLTIQCQVDSQVTMMFWYRQQPGQSLTLIATANQGSEATYESGFVIDKFPISRPNLTFSTLTVSNMSPEDSSIYLCSVEFQVYGYTFGSGTRLTVV.